The source of this TCR beta chain is a study of cytomegalovirus exposure and HLA in healthy donors. At the level of the study: The 120 or so validation repertoires were reported in a later analysis to have been generated on the same platform as the approximately 700 first-cohort repertoires.

Concerning this clone: Its antigen is unknown.

Libraries were prepared by immunoSEQ multiplex PCR; TCRdb keeps only in-frame clonotypes and omits some of them. The sample yields more than 65,000 clones, around 92% seen once. General study findings and limits: For most TCR sequences rarity was the rule, although some public TCRs occurred in many donors. Overall, around 160 TCR beta chains were annotated as cytomegalovirus-associated.

The V end lost 4 bases, the J end lost 4 bases, and 13 bases lay between the germline ends. The germline V gene encodes CDR1 SGHTA and CDR2 FQGTGA. This CDR3 comprises 14 residues. The donors were members of the approximately 130-subject validation cohort (separate from the 666-subject first cohort). V gene TRBV7-3 combines with J gene TRBJ1-1, with unresolved D. The TCR sequence derives from a man younger than 30 in good health and CMV-seronegative. The sample taken for sequencing was PBMCs. This chain's CDR3 is CASSWSAPVTEAFF. The DNA for the CDR3 is TGTGCCAGCAGCTGGAGTGCCCCCGTCACTGAAGCTTTCTTT.